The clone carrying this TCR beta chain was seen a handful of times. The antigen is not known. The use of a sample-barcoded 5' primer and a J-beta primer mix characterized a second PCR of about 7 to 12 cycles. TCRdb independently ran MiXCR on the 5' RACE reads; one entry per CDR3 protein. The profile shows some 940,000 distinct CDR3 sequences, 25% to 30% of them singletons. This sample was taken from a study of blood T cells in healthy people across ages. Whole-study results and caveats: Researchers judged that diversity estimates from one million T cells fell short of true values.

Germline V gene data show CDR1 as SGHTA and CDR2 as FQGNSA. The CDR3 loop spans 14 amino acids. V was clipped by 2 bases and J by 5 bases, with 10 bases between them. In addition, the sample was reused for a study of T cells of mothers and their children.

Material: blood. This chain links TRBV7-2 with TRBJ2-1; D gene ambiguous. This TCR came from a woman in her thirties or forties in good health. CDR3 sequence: CASSLPNSNNEQFF. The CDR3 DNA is TGTGCCAGCAGCTTACCGAACAGTAACAATGAGCAGTTCTTC.